The 18 T cell receptor beta chains below come from one sample, sequenced in a study of T cells in Graves' hyperthyroidism and ophthalmopathy. From RNA transcripts, TCR beta CDR3 regions were amplified. The HTBI primer set was used in a first-round RT-PCR of the TCR CDR3. TCRdb ran MiXCR on the multiplex PCR reads and lists one entry per CDR3 protein. This table holds about 610,000 distinct CDR3 sequences, about a sixth found once. The sample taken for sequencing was blood. The receptor source for this set is a woman in her thirties or forties with Graves' ophthalmopathy.

This clonotype was detected a few times. The chain joins TRBV11-3 to TRBJ2-7; a weak D match, TRBD2 (6 bases). CDR1 is SGHNT, CDR2 YENEEA, per germline. This CDR3 contains 17 residues. V shed 0 bases and J shed 2 bases, with 17 bases lying between them. CDR3 sequence reads: CASSLDLIRDWPYEQYF. In DNA, the CDR3 is TGTGCCAGCAGCTTAGACCTAATCCGGGACTGGCCCTACGAGCAGTACTTC.

This clonotype was detected many times. V and J are TRBV15 and TRBJ2-5; D might be TRBD1 (6 bases). The CDR3 loop spans 15 amino acids. V lost 0 bases and J 5 bases, leaving 13 bases between the germline ends. In germline, CDR1 is LNHNV, CDR2 YYDKDF (reference sequence). The CDR3 DNA reads TGTGCCACCAGCAGAGATCTCCCAGGGGTCGAGACCCAGTACTTC. Protein product: CATSRDLPGVETQYF.

This clonotype was counted between two and nine times. J is TRBJ2-2 and V is TRBV2, with TRBD2 matching over 15 bases. The CDR3 is made up of 17 amino acids. The V gene's germline CDR1 is SNHLY and CDR2 FYNNEI. V gave up 4 bases and J gave up 2 bases; unmatched junction bases: 2. The CDR3 protein is CASSGTSGRANTGELFF. CDR3 bases: TGTGCCAGCAGTGGGACTAGCGGGAGGGCTAACACCGGGGAGCTGTTTTTT.

This clonotype showed up just a few times. The chain combines TRBV12-3 or TRBV12-4 with TRBJ1-2; D gene unclear. This CDR3 contains 13 residues. Trimming took 5 bases from V and 12 from J, leaving 19 bases between them. CDR3 nucleotide sequence: TGTGCCAGCAGTCCCCTCGGCCCTACGGCTAACACCTTC. It encodes CASSPLGPTANTF.

There are many counts of this clonotype. The chain carries TRBV20-1 and TRBJ2-5; D gene uncertain. V was clipped by 4 bases and J by 2 bases, with 23 bases between them. Per the germline V gene, CDR1 is DFQATT and CDR2 is SNEGSKA (reference sequence). CDR3 length equals 17 residues. Here the CDR3 reads CSATPRWTSRRQETQYF. DNA of the CDR3: TGCAGTGCTACCCCCAGATGGACCTCAAGGCGGCAAGAGACCCAGTACTTC.

The table lists this clonotype with many counts. V gene TRBV12-3 or TRBV12-4 combines with J gene TRBJ1-2, with TRBD1 identical over 7 bases. V was pared by 4 bases and J by 7 bases, with 12 bases of the junction left unmatched. The CDR3 contains 15 residues. The CDR3 reads CASSSRDSSSSGYTF. The CDR3 bases are TGTGCCAGCAGTTCCCGGGACAGCTCCTCTAGTGGCTACACCTTC.

The V call is TRBV9, the J call TRBJ2-6, with unresolved D. The ends were cut back, 2 bases at V and 0 bases at J, with 6 bases in the middle. CDR1 and CDR2 (germline): SGDLS, YYNGEE. The CDR3 totals 15 residues. The CDR3 nucleotides read TGTGCCAGCAGCGTTGGGCTCTCTGGGGCCAACGTCCTGACTTTC. It specifies CASSVGLSGANVLTF.

Only a few counts were recorded for this clonotype. The chain uses TRBV29-1 and TRBJ2-7, with TRBD2 matching 14 bases. The CDR3 is 15 amino acids. V trimming: 6 bases; J trimming: 3 bases; junction bases outside the gene matches: 7. Per the germline V gene, CDR1 is SQVTM and CDR2 is ANQGSEA. For the CDR3, the DNA is TGCAGCGTCATACCCGGACTAGCGGGAGGCTACGAGCAGTACTTC. Amino acid sequence: CSVIPGLAGGYEQYF.

This clonotype has ten or more counts. CDR3 sequence (DNA): TGCAGCGTTGGCGAGCGGTCCTCTGGCGAGCAGTACTTC. It is translated as CSVGERSSGEQYF. The chain carries TRBV29-1 and TRBJ2-7, with D perhaps matching TRBD2 (5 bases). Trimming shortened V by 4 bases and J by 6 bases, and 16 bases separated the two germline ends. The CDR3 covers 13 residues. Germline CDR1 is SQVTM and CDR2 is ANQGSEA.

This clonotype was seen at least ten times. J is TRBJ2-5 and V is TRBV28; possibly TRBD1 for D (6 bases). Germline CDR1 MDHEN, CDR2 SYDVKM. This CDR3 contains 15 residues. The V and J ends lost 1 base and 7 bases respectively, with 16 bases between them. The CDR3: CASSLYYRERGTQYF. The CDR3 DNA reads as TGTGCCAGCAGTTTATACTACAGGGAGAGGGGGACCCAGTACTTC.

The chain has TRBV19 and TRBJ1-3, with 9 nucleotides matching TRBD1. The trim removed 8 bases at V and 3 bases at J, leaving 2 bases unmatched. Germline V gene data show CDR1 as LNHDA and CDR2 as SQIVND (reference sequence). The CDR3 extends over 13 amino acids. The CDR3 reads CASGTGIGNTIYF. The CDR3 bases are TGTGCCAGTGGGACAGGGATTGGAAACACCATATATTTT.

In this sample, this clonotype turned up a few times. This chain uses TRBV29-1 with TRBJ2-5; no clear D gene. CDR3 length: 12 residues. Germline V gene data show CDR1 as SQVTM and CDR2 as ANQGSEA. V was trimmed by 5 bases and J by 2 bases, leaving 9 bases between them. CDR3: CSVMIDQETQYF. For the CDR3, the DNA is TGCAGCGTTATGATAGATCAAGAGACCCAGTACTTC.

This clonotype has ten or more counts. The chain couples TRBV3-1 to TRBJ2-6; possibly TRBD2 for D (5 bases). The CDR3 is 16 residues long. Germline CDR1 is LGHDT and CDR2 is YNNKEL (reference sequence). V was trimmed by 1 base and J by 0 bases, leaving 7 bases between them. The CDR3 bases are TGTGCCAGCAGCCAAGTAGCGATCTCTGGGGCCAACGTCCTGACTTTC. This sequence encodes CASSQVAISGANVLTF.

V and J are TRBV9 and TRBJ2-5; perhaps D is TRBD1 or TRBD2 (6 bases each). CDR1 is SGDLS, CDR2 YYNGEE, per germline. V was shortened by 0 bases and J by 4 bases, with 16 bases between the two germline ends. CDR3 size: 16 residues. The CDR3 DNA follows: TGTGCCAGCAGCGTAGGTCTGGGGGGCGGCTTAGAGACCCAGTACTTC. Translated, it gives CASSVGLGGGLETQYF.

This clonotype has more than one count but fewer than ten. The chain carries TRBV6-5 and TRBJ2-3, with unresolved D. Germline V gene lookup returns CDR1 MNHEY and CDR2 SVGAGI. The length of the CDR3 is 12 residues. Trimming left V 0 bases short and J 6 bases short, with 4 bases between. CDR3 in amino acids: CASSYSFDTQYF. CDR3 bases: TGTGCCAGCAGTTACTCGTTTGATACGCAGTATTTT.

This clonotype was seen ten or more times. The genes are TRBV28 and TRBJ2-3; the D is unclear. The V gene lost 2 bases and the J gene lost 5 bases, with 11 bases spanning the gap. CDR3 length: 14 residues. Germline lookup yields CDR1 MDHEN and CDR2 SYDVKM. The CDR3 here is CASSLRDSVDTQYF. The CDR3 DNA reads as TGTGCCAGCAGTTTACGTGATTCCGTAGATACGCAGTATTTT.

This clonotype was seen a handful of times. J is TRBJ2-5 and V is TRBV20-1; D unresolved. The CDR3 contains 12 residues. The germline V gene has CDR1 DFQATT and CDR2 SNEGSKA (reference sequence). The ends were cut back, 7 bases at V and 5 bases at J, with 14 bases in the middle. For the CDR3, the DNA is TGCAGTGTCCCGAGCAGGACGGAGACCCAGTACTTC. This sequence encodes CSVPSRTETQYF.

Many counts were recorded for this clonotype. This chain uses TRBV11-2 with TRBJ2-7; TRBD2 matches at 9 bases. Germline V lookup: CDR1 SGHAT, CDR2 FQNNGV. The CDR3 is 14 amino acids. V shed 5 bases, J shed 7 bases, and the junction held 9 bases outside the gene matches. The CDR3: CASSRGRARFEQYF. CDR3 DNA: TGTGCCAGCAGCCGCGGGAGGGCCCGTTTTGAGCAGTACTTC.